A single sample is the source of the 19 T cell receptor beta chains below, sequenced in a study of cytomegalovirus exposure and HLA in healthy donors. Use of 60 Vbeta and 13 Jbeta primers characterized the PCR. Generated by immunoSEQ multiplex PCR, the TCRdb table keeps only in-frame clones and is missing some. The top ten clones hold more than 3% of a sample with 100,000 to 150,000 clones, about four fifths of them seen once. The sample comprised PBMCs. The receptors were sampled from a middle-aged man in good health and CMV-seronegative.

The genes are TRBV6-5 and TRBJ1-6, with D tentatively TRBD1 (5 bases). The CDR3 spans 14 residues. Germline V gives CDR1 MNHEY, CDR2 SVGAGI. V gave up 2 bases and J gave up 3 bases, with 5 bases separating them. The CDR3 DNA reads TGTGCCAGCAGTTACCAGGGCTATAATTCACCCCTCCACTTT. This sequence encodes CASSYQGYNSPLHF.

The chain uses TRBV7-8 and TRBJ2-7, with no clear D. V was shortened by 4 bases and J by 2 bases, with 6 bases between the two germline ends. There are 12 residues in the CDR3. Germline lookup yields CDR1 SGHVS and CDR2 FQNEAQ. CDR3 region: CASSSGPYEQYF. CDR3 bases: TGTGCCAGCAGCTCGGGTCCCTACGAGCAGTACTTC.

The chain recombines TRBV11-1 with TRBJ2-3, with 7 positions matching TRBD2. Per the germline V gene, CDR1 is SGHAT and CDR2 is FQDESV (reference sequence). V gave up 1 base and J gave up 6 bases; unmatched junction bases: 7. The CDR3 runs to 15 residues. The CDR3 sequence: CASSLGGGFRDTQYF. DNA of the CDR3: TGTGCCAGCAGCTTAGGGGGGGGGTTTCGGGATACGCAGTATTTT.

J is TRBJ1-5 and V is TRBV7-8, with 7 nucleotides matching TRBD1. Germline CDR1 is SGHVS and CDR2 is FQNEAQ. CDR3 length equals 16 residues. J gave up 0 bases and V 5 bases, and 7 bases lay outside the gene matches. The CDR3 reads CASSRGTVNSNQPQHF. The DNA of the CDR3 is TGTGCCAGCAGCCGCGGGACAGTTAATAGCAATCAGCCCCAGCATTTT.

This clone has just a few counts. This sequence joins TRBV9 and TRBJ1-3; tentatively, D is TRBD1 (5 bases). The CDR3 length is 18 residues. V dropped 3 bases and J dropped 2 bases, with 21 bases sitting between them. Germline V gene lookup returns CDR1 SGDLS and CDR2 YYNGEE. The CDR3 spells CASSAMGRGIGAGNTIYF. CDR3 DNA sequence: TGTGCCAGCAGCGCGATGGGTCGGGGGATTGGGGCTGGAAACACCATATATTTT.

The rearrangement links TRBV19 to TRBJ1-5; D may be TRBD1 (6 bases). Germline assignment: CDR1 LNHDA and CDR2 SQIVND (reference sequence). V shed 2 bases and J shed 9 bases, with 20 bases lying between them. There are 16 residues in the CDR3. The CDR3 bases are TGTGCCAGTAGTATAAGTCAGGGGCTTCCGAGTTGGCCCCAGCATTTT. Translated, it gives CASSISQGLPSWPQHF.

V usage is TRBV11-2 and J usage is TRBJ1-1; 8 bases are shared with TRBD1. V lost 5 bases to trimming and J lost 5 bases; unmatched junction nucleotides: 4. CDR3 length: 13 amino acids. Per the germline V gene, CDR1 is SGHAT and CDR2 is FQNNGV. DNA of the CDR3: TGTGCCAGCAGCGAAAGACAGGGGACTGAAGCTTTCTTT. It codes for CASSERQGTEAFF.

J is TRBJ2-7 and V is TRBV7-2, with TRBD1 matching over 7 bases. This CDR3 comprises 14 residues. The germline V gene encodes CDR1 SGHTA and CDR2 FQGNSA. V lost 5 bases and J lost 0; bases outside the gene matches: 4. The CDR3 spells CASSPDRASYEQYF. CDR3 nucleotide sequence: TGTGCCAGCAGCCCTGACAGGGCCTCCTACGAGCAGTACTTC.

The rearrangement uses TRBV28 and TRBJ2-1; D possibly corresponds to TRBD2 (7 bases). The CDR3 contains 13 residues. V was pared by 5 bases and J by 8 bases, with 13 bases between. Germline CDR1 reads MDHEN; CDR2 reads SYDVKM. The CDR3 reads CASSPTGRDEQFF. As DNA, the CDR3 is TGTGCCAGCAGTCCTACAGGGAGGGATGAGCAGTTCTTC.

The CDR3 coding sequence is TGTGCCAGCAGCTTAGGCGGTGTAGGGTGGCAGGGGTCCTACGAGCAGTACTTC. This codes for CASSLGGVGWQGSYEQYF. The chain has TRBV7-2 and TRBJ2-7; TRBD1 is a possible D gene (6 bases). V was clipped by 1 base and J by 1 base, with 20 bases between them. The CDR3 extends over 18 amino acids. Germline-derived CDR1 and CDR2 are SGHTA and FQGNSA.

The chain employs TRBV4-2 and TRBJ2-5, with TRBD2 matching over 9 bases. Germline V lookup: CDR1 LGHNA, CDR2 YNFKEQ. This CDR3 contains 15 residues. Trimming at V came to 3 bases and at J to 1 base, leaving 3 bases not matched to a gene. The DNA of the CDR3 is TGTGCCAGCAGCCACCGTAGCGGGGGCCAAGAGACCCAGTACTTC. This encodes CASSHRSGGQETQYF.

A single count supports this clone. One end of the junction fails to match germline, which may point to a read error. Within the sample, other DNA sequences also encode this same CDR3. In DNA form, the CDR3 reads TGTGCCAGCAGTACAGGGGCTAATTCACCTCTCCACTTT. Amino acid sequence: CASSTGANSPLHF. The chain employs TRBV2 and TRBJ1-6; 7 nucleotides agree with TRBD1. Germline CDR1 SNHLY, CDR2 FYNNEI. This CDR3 region has 13 residues.

V usage is TRBV27 and J usage is TRBJ2-7; maybe TRBD1 (5 bases). This CDR3 is built from 13 residues. Germline CDR1 MNHEY, CDR2 SMNVEV (reference sequence). Trimming shortened V by 3 bases and J by 2 bases, and 8 bases separated the two germline ends. CDR3 sequence reads: CASSFQGPYEQYF. As DNA, the CDR3 is TGTGCCAGCAGTTTCCAGGGCCCCTACGAGCAGTACTTC.

The rearrangement uses TRBV5-1 and TRBJ2-5; 10 bases map to TRBD1. V trimming: 4 bases; J trimming: 3 bases; junction bases outside the gene matches: 9. Per germline, CDR1 SGHRS and CDR2 YFSETQ. The CDR3 runs to 16 residues. The CDR3 DNA reads as TGCGCCAGCAGCAACCCGGGACAGGGGAAAAAAGAGACCCAGTACTTC. It translates to CASSNPGQGKKETQYF. Combining the CDR3 with reference TRBV5-1 and TRBJ2-5 gives the whole variable domain KAGVTQTPRYLIKTRGQQVTLSCSPISGHRSVSWYQQTPGQGLQFLFEYFSETQRNKGNFPGRFSGRQFSNSRSEMNVSTLELGDSALYLCASSNPGQGKKETQYFGPGTRLLVL.

In regard to this clone: Other DNA sequences from this sample encode an identical CDR3 as well. The chain employs TRBV7-2 and TRBJ2-7; D not certain. Trimming took 2 bases from V and 2 from J, leaving 10 bases between them. CDR1 is SGHTA, CDR2 FQGNSA, per germline. The length of the CDR3 is 14 residues. The DNA for the CDR3 is TGTGCCAGCAGCTTACTAGTCTTAGCCTACGAGCAGTACTTC. Residues: CASSLLVLAYEQYF.

This clone was counted a single time. V usage is TRBV6-5 and J usage is TRBJ1-2, with 7 bases identical to TRBD1. V trimming: 7 bases; J trimming: 0 bases; junction bases outside the gene matches: 8. This CDR3 has 15 amino acids. The germline gives CDR1 MNHEY, CDR2 SVGAGI. The CDR3 nucleotides read TGTGCCAGCACGAGCAGGGACAGAACTAACTATGGCTACACCTTC. This codes for CASTSRDRTNYGYTF.

V gene TRBV7-9 combines with J gene TRBJ2-5; TRBD1 matches 7 bases. The length of the CDR3 is 14 residues. The germline V gene has CDR1 SEHNR and CDR2 FQNEAQ (reference sequence). The V gene end was trimmed by 5 bases and the J gene end by 1 base; junction bases not matched to a gene: 4. The CDR3 coding sequence is TGTGCCAGCAGCCCCGGGACAGCCCAAGAGACCCAGTACTTC. Its protein product is CASSPGTAQETQYF.

V and J are TRBV6-5 and TRBJ2-7; D gene ambiguous. Trimming removed 0 bases at V and 5 bases at J, with 11 bases between. The CDR3 is 14 amino acids. The germline V gene has CDR1 MNHEY and CDR2 SVGAGI. The CDR3 loop is CASSYSGTENEQYF. CDR3 DNA sequence: TGTGCCAGCAGTTACTCGGGTACAGAGAACGAGCAGTACTTC.

The CDR3 spells CASSLTHPAAQYF. The CDR3 region has the DNA TGTGCCAGCAGCTTAACCCATCCGGCGGCCCAGTACTTC. V and J are TRBV7-2 and TRBJ2-5; D not certain. V lost 2 bases and J 9 bases, leaving 13 bases between the germline ends. The CDR3 spans 13 residues. Germline CDR1 reads SGHTA; CDR2 reads FQGNSA.